Following are 25 T cell receptor beta chains from one sample sequenced in a study of cytomegalovirus exposure and HLA in healthy donors. The table came from immunoSEQ multiplex PCR; TCRdb's copy has only in-frame clones and leaves some out. The data show 45,000 to 70,000 clones, about 92% seen once. Sequenced input: PBMCs. The receptors originated from a man younger than 30 in good health and CMV-seronegative.

The CDR3 reads CASSSGVAGGPWETQYF. CDR3 in DNA: TGTGCCAGCAGCTCAGGGGTAGCGGGAGGGCCTTGGGAGACCCAGTACTTC. The chain joins TRBV11-2 to TRBJ2-5, with TRBD2 matching over 11 bases. CDR3 length equals 17 residues. Losses at the gene ends were 4 bases for V and 5 bases for J; bases not matched to a gene: 12. The germline V gene encodes CDR1 SGHAT and CDR2 FQNNGV.

V gene TRBV11-3 combines with J gene TRBJ1-1, with D maybe TRBD1 (5 bases). V lost 5 bases, J lost 4 bases, and 17 bases lay in between. The CDR3 runs 15 residues. Germline CDR1 SGHNT, CDR2 YENEEA. CDR3 loop: CASSPGGGWATEAFF. CDR3 DNA: TGTGCCAGCAGCCCCGGGGGGGGGTGGGCCACTGAAGCTTTCTTT.

The chain joins TRBV9 to TRBJ2-1; 8 bases line up with TRBD2. The CDR3 sequence is 16 residues long. The V and J ends lost 0 bases and 9 bases, in that order; junction bases with no gene match: 11. Germline CDR1 and CDR2: SGDLS and YYNGEE. CDR3 in DNA: TGTGCCAGCAGCGTAGGTTCCGGGAGGGCCTCGGGTGAGCAGTTCTTC. It yields the protein CASSVGSGRASGEQFF.

Comment on this clone: The sample contains more than one DNA sequence encoding this CDR3. This chain uses TRBV19 with TRBJ2-1, with 9 bases fitting TRBD2. Germline assignment: CDR1 LNHDA and CDR2 SQIVND (reference sequence). The CDR3 length is 14 residues. V shed 5 bases, J shed 1 base, and the junction held 0 bases outside the gene matches. The CDR3 reads CASSAGGSYNEQFF. The CDR3 coding sequence is TGTGCCAGTAGTGCGGGAGGGTCCTACAATGAGCAGTTCTTC. The whole variable domain, remainder taken from reference TRBV19 and TRBJ2-1, is DGGITQSPKYLFRKEGQNVTLSCEQNLNHDAMYWYRQDPGQGLRLIYYSQIVNDFQKGDIAEGYSVSREKKESFPLTVTSAQKNPTAFYLCASSAGGSYNEQFFGPGTRLTVL.

The chain links TRBV2 to TRBJ2-4; 7 nucleotides agree with TRBD1. This CDR3 has 16 residues. Germline V gene data show CDR1 as SNHLY and CDR2 as FYNNEI. J gave up 9 bases and V 6 bases, and 17 bases lay outside the gene matches. CDR3 amino acids: CASSNDRARPLTIQYF. For the CDR3, the DNA is TGTGCCAGCAGCAACGACAGGGCGAGACCCCTAACCATTCAGTACTTC.

The chain links TRBV5-1 to TRBJ1-4; D is ambiguous. V lost 4 bases, J lost 0 bases, and 16 bases lay in between. The V gene's germline CDR1 is SGHRS and CDR2 YFSETQ. The CDR3 has 17 amino acids. DNA of the CDR3: TGCGCCAGCAGCCCTACCCCGGGTCCCGCAACTAATGAAAAACTGTTTTTT. The encoded protein is CASSPTPGPATNEKLFF.

The V gene is TRBV4-2, the J gene TRBJ1-3, with TRBD1 matching 7 bases. This CDR3 is built from 17 residues. In germline, CDR1 is LGHNA, CDR2 YNFKEQ. V was pared by 3 bases and J by 1 base, with 9 bases of the junction left unmatched. In DNA, the CDR3 is TGTGCCAGCAGCCAGCTTAGCGGGACAGCTTCTGGAAACACCATATATTTT. It codes for CASSQLSGTASGNTIYF.

The table lists this clone with a count of one. In DNA, the CDR3 is TGTGCCAGCAGTTTCTCCTCCGGGGGGTATTTAACTGAAGCTTTCTTT. It encodes CASSFSSGGYLTEAFF. The rearrangement links TRBV6-5 to TRBJ1-1; D possibly corresponds to TRBD1 (5 bases). V was cut by 4 bases and J by 5 bases, with 20 bases left in between. Germline V gene lookup returns CDR1 MNHEY and CDR2 SVGAGI. The CDR3 is made up of 16 amino acids.

The chain couples TRBV28 to TRBJ2-1; TRBD1 matches at 7 bases. Unmatched junction bases numbered 12, after V lost 6 bases and J lost 4 bases. The CDR3 runs 16 residues. Germline CDR1 is MDHEN and CDR2 is SYDVKM. The CDR3 spells CASSRASGTAYNEQFF. The CDR3 coding sequence is TGTGCCAGCAGCCGCGCCTCCGGGACAGCGTACAATGAGCAGTTCTTC.

The chain links TRBV6-1 to TRBJ1-2; D gene ambiguous. The V gene's germline CDR1 is MNHNS and CDR2 SASEGT. The V end was cut by 7 bases, the J end by 0 bases, with 6 bases between. There are 12 residues in the CDR3. The CDR3: CASTRANYGYTF. CDR3 DNA: TGTGCCAGCACCCGGGCTAACTATGGCTACACCTTC.

The gene calls are TRBV7-3 and TRBJ2-1; TRBD1 matches at 7 bases. This CDR3 region has 14 residues. Losses at the gene ends were 5 bases for V and 6 bases for J; bases not matched to a gene: 7. CDR1 SGHTA and CDR2 FQGTGA come from the germline V gene. This chain's CDR3 is CASSQQGLSNEQFF. Here the CDR3 DNA reads TGTGCCAGCAGCCAACAGGGGCTCTCCAATGAGCAGTTCTTC.

This sequence joins TRBV6-6 and TRBJ2-1; D may be TRBD2 (6 bases). Trimming took off 7 bases at V and 12 bases at J, with 25 bases between the two ends. Per germline, CDR1 MNHNY and CDR2 SVGAGI (reference sequence). The length of the CDR3 is 15 residues. DNA for the CDR3: TGTGCCAGCACCCACCGAGGGGACTCAACATCGGGGCAGTTCTTC. This translates into CASTHRGDSTSGQFF.

V gene TRBV4-1 combines with J gene TRBJ2-7; possibly TRBD2 for D (5 bases). With 0 bases removed from V and 4 bases from J, the gap between germline ends came to 16 bases. The CDR3 runs to 16 residues. Germline CDR1 reads MGHRA; CDR2 reads YSYEKL. The CDR3 nucleotides are TGCGCCAGCAGCCAAGACCCCGGCGGGTTCTTTTACGAGCAGTACTTC. This gives the protein CASSQDPGGFFYEQYF.

The chain employs TRBV6-1 and TRBJ2-7, with D possibly matching TRBD2 (5 bases). Germline CDR1 and CDR2: MNHNS and SASEGT. The V gene lost 0 bases and the J gene lost 0 bases, with 12 bases spanning the gap. The CDR3 runs 16 residues. CDR3 sequence reads: CASSEAGSPSSYEQYF. In nucleotides, the CDR3 is TGTGCCAGCAGTGAAGCAGGGAGCCCGAGCTCCTACGAGCAGTACTTC.

V gene TRBV4-1 combines with J gene TRBJ1-4; D may be TRBD1 (5 bases). The germline V and J ends were trimmed by 0 bases and 13 bases, with 21 bases remaining between them. CDR3 length: 16 amino acids. Germline CDR1 MGHRA, CDR2 YSYEKL. CDR3 amino acids: CASSQDGRDALGLLFF. Written as DNA, the CDR3 is TGCGCCAGCAGCCAAGATGGGCGGGACGCCTTGGGTCTACTGTTTTTT.

The genes are TRBV27 and TRBJ1-2; D is undetermined. Looked up from germline, CDR1 is MNHEY and CDR2 is SMNVEV (reference sequence). This CDR3 contains 12 residues. V lost 7 bases and J 1 base, leaving 7 bases between the germline ends. The CDR3 spells CASTFSNYGYTF. The CDR3 nucleotides are TGTGCCAGCACTTTTAGTAACTATGGCTACACCTTC.

V gene TRBV2 combines with J gene TRBJ2-5, with D possibly being TRBD2 (5 bases). The CDR3 spans 17 residues. V was cut by 6 bases and J by 4 bases, with 24 bases left in between. Germline V lookup: CDR1 SNHLY, CDR2 FYNNEI. This CDR3 is CASSPTGPTLAGETQYF. The CDR3, as DNA: TGTGCCAGCAGCCCCACCGGGCCCACCCTGGCGGGAGAGACCCAGTACTTC.

The J gene is TRBJ1-1, the V gene TRBV11-2; no firm D call. The CDR3 is made up of 13 amino acids. The germline CDR1 and CDR2 sequences are SGHAT and FQNNGV. Trimming cost V 5 bases and J 11 bases, with 18 bases left between them. CDR3 in DNA: TGTGCCAGCAGCCCCGACCGGTCGGGAGGGGCTTTCTTT. Its translation is CASSPDRSGGAFF. Drawing the rest from reference TRBV11-2 and TRBJ1-1, the complete variable domain is EAGVAQSPRYKIIEKRQSVAFWCNPISGHATLYWYQQILGQGPKLLIQFQNNGVVDDSQLPKDRFSAERLKGVDSTLKIQPAKLEDSAVYLCASSPDRSGGAFFGQGTRLTVV.

The chain links TRBV5-1 to TRBJ2-1; 12 bases match TRBD1. The CDR3 totals 16 residues. Trimming took 4 bases from V and 7 from J; bases not matched to a gene: 9. Germline CDR1 and CDR2: SGHRS and YFSETQ. CDR3 coding DNA: TGCGCCAGCAGCGCACAGGGACAGGGGGCGCGAAATGAGCAGTTCTTC. Encoded protein: CASSAQGQGARNEQFF.

The rearrangement links TRBV5-4 to TRBJ1-2; D may be TRBD1 (5 bases). Germline V gene lookup returns CDR1 SGHNT and CDR2 YYREEE (reference sequence). V lost 0 bases and J 2 bases, leaving 8 bases between the germline ends. This CDR3 has 14 amino acids. DNA for the CDR3: TGTGCCAGCAGCTTGGATCAGGGAAACTATGGCTACACCTTC. As protein: CASSLDQGNYGYTF.

The gene calls are TRBV5-6 and TRBJ2-3; 8 positions match TRBD2. The CDR3 loop spans 15 amino acids. Germline CDR1 SGHDT, CDR2 YYEEEE. The V gene end was trimmed by 2 bases and the J gene end by 4 bases; junction bases not matched to a gene: 6. The CDR3 protein is CASSFRSGSSDTQYF. The CDR3 DNA is TGTGCCAGCAGCTTTAGGAGCGGGAGTTCAGATACGCAGTATTTT.

This chain connects TRBV5-1 to TRBJ2-7; 10 positions agree with TRBD1. V lost 0 bases to trimming and J lost 5 bases; unmatched junction nucleotides: 2. The germline V gene encodes CDR1 SGHRS and CDR2 YFSETQ. This CDR3 is 14 amino acids long. CDR3 protein: CASSLVGQGHEQYF. The CDR3 DNA sequence: TGCGCCAGCAGCTTGGTGGGACAGGGGCACGAGCAGTACTTC.

This clone was seen only a few times. The CDR3: CASSTYRGSNEQFF. The CDR3 nucleotides are TGCGCCAGCAGCACCTACAGGGGATCCAATGAGCAGTTCTTC. This rearrangement joins TRBV5-1 to TRBJ2-1, with 7 bases identical to TRBD1. CDR1 SGHRS and CDR2 YFSETQ come from the germline V gene. V was pared by 4 bases and J by 6 bases, with 7 bases of the junction left unmatched. The CDR3 has 14 amino acids.

V usage is TRBV4-1 and J usage is TRBJ2-2; 9 bases align to TRBD2. Losses at the gene ends were 1 base for V and 4 bases for J; bases not matched to a gene: 4. CDR3 length: 16 amino acids. Germline V CDR1 and CDR2: MGHRA, YSYEKL. The CDR3 loop is CASSQVSGSVTGELFF. The CDR3 DNA sequence: TGCGCCAGCAGCCAAGTTAGCGGGAGCGTCACCGGGGAGCTGTTTTTT.

The CDR3 is CASSSLPTDRGGYTF. The CDR3 DNA sequence: TGTGCCAGCAGTTCCCTTCCGACAGATAGGGGAGGCTACACCTTC. This chain links TRBV6-5 with TRBJ1-2; possible D gene TRBD1, 5 bases. The germline V gene has CDR1 MNHEY and CDR2 SVGAGI. This CDR3 region has 15 residues. The V end lost 4 bases, the J end lost 8 bases, and 20 bases lay between the germline ends.